This entry lists 27 T cell receptor beta chains sequenced from one sample in a study of T cell responses to AZD1222 COVID-19 vaccine. Some clones are missing from TCRdb's copy, which holds only in-frame ones; the method was immunoSEQ multiplex PCR. The table lists some 200,000 clones, 85% to 95% of them singletons. Sample: peripheral blood, taken on day 0 of AZD1222 vaccination. These receptors all come from an adult in good health.

V usage is TRBV4-2 and J usage is TRBJ2-5; maybe TRBD1 (6 bases). CDR1 is LGHNA and CDR2 is YNFKEQ in the germline V gene. Trimming stripped 0 bases from V and 3 bases from J, with 11 bases between. This CDR3 comprises 15 residues. CDR3 bases: TGTGCCAGCAGCCAAGATCGTCGACAGGAAGAGACCCAGTACTTC. This codes for CASSQDRRQEETQYF.

This CDR3 is CASSQEYEQYF. CDR3 bases: TGTGCCAGCAGCCAAGAATACGAGCAGTACTTC. The J gene is TRBJ2-7, the V gene TRBV3-1 (or the pseudogene TRBV3-2), with D unresolved. The CDR3 totals 11 residues. Trimming took 0 bases from V and 4 from J, leaving 1 base between them. Germline CDR1 reads LGHDT; CDR2 reads YNNKEL (reference sequence).

This sequence joins TRBV29-1 and TRBJ2-2, with a possible D match to TRBD1 (5 bases). Germline V CDR1 and CDR2: SQVTM, ANQGSEA. The CDR3 consists of 13 residues. V shed 7 bases and J shed 3 bases, with 12 bases lying between them. The CDR3 spells CSAQGFYTGELFF. The CDR3 nucleotides read TGCAGCGCTCAGGGTTTTTACACCGGGGAGCTGTTTTTT.

The CDR3 nucleotides read TGTGCCAGCTCACCATCCCTAGCGGGGGTCAACAATGAGCAGTTCTTC. This codes for CASSPSLAGVNNEQFF. The gene calls are TRBV18 and TRBJ2-1, with 10 nucleotides matching TRBD2. The trim removed 2 bases at V and 5 bases at J, leaving 6 bases unmatched. Germline CDR1 and CDR2: KGHSH and LQKENI. This CDR3 region has 16 residues.

This chain joins TRBV5-5 and TRBJ1-1; D remains ambiguous. Germline CDR1 SGHKS, CDR2 YYEKEE (reference sequence). V lost 1 base, J lost 10 bases, and 11 bases lay in between. The CDR3 covers 12 residues. The CDR3, as DNA: TGTGCCAGCAGCTTGACCCGAATGGGAGCTTTCTTT. Residues: CASSLTRMGAFF.

This clone was counted a single time. The J gene is TRBJ2-7, the V gene TRBV10-3, with D tentatively TRBD1 or TRBD2 (5 bases each). The V end lost 7 bases, the J end lost 6 bases, and 19 bases lay between the germline ends. Germline lookup yields CDR1 ENHRY and CDR2 SYGVKD. The CDR3 covers 14 residues. The DNA for the CDR3 is TGTGCCATCATGGACGACCTCGGGGCTGGCGAGCAGTACTTC. This sequence encodes CAIMDDLGAGEQYF.

The chain joins TRBV10-2 to TRBJ2-5, with unresolved D. The V and J ends lost 7 bases and 10 bases respectively, with 19 bases between them. The CDR3 consists of 13 residues. CDR1 is WSHSY and CDR2 is SAAADI in the germline V gene. The CDR3 region is CASTGPSAWGQYF. The CDR3 DNA reads as TGCGCCAGCACCGGGCCATCAGCTTGGGGCCAGTACTTC.

The CDR3 nucleotides are TGCAGTGGCTTCGAAGAGACCCAGTACTTC. This sequence encodes CSGFEETQYF. The V call is TRBV20-1, the J call TRBJ2-5; D not resolved. The CDR3 loop spans 10 amino acids. Germline V gives CDR1 DFQATT, CDR2 SNEGSKA (reference sequence). V lost 7 bases and J 3 bases, leaving 6 bases between the germline ends.

This chain joins TRBV3-1 (or the pseudogene TRBV3-2) and TRBJ2-3, with 11 nucleotides matching TRBD2. V gave up 2 bases and J gave up 2 bases; unmatched junction bases: 3. Germline V gives CDR1 LGHDT, CDR2 YNNKEL (reference sequence). This CDR3 has 16 residues. CDR3 DNA sequence: TGTGCCAGCAGCCAACTAGCGGGAGGTTACACAGATACGCAGTATTTT. It encodes CASSQLAGGYTDTQYF.

This chain connects TRBV7-9 to TRBJ1-5; TRBD1 might be the D (6 bases). The V gene lost 5 bases and the J gene lost 7 bases, with 12 bases spanning the gap. The germline V gene has CDR1 SEHNR and CDR2 FQNEAQ (reference sequence). This CDR3 has 13 amino acids. The DNA for the CDR3 is TGTGCCAGCAGCCTGGGGGCGCGACAGCCCCAGCATTTT. Its translation is CASSLGARQPQHF.

V usage is TRBV30 and J usage is TRBJ1-4; D gene uncertain. The germline CDR1 and CDR2 sequences are GTSNPN and SVGIG (reference sequence). This CDR3 is 13 amino acids long. Trimming took off 3 bases at V and 5 bases at J, with 10 bases between the two ends. The CDR3 nucleotides are TGTGCCTGGAGGGGCAGCCTGAATGAAAAACTGTTTTTT. Encoded protein: CAWRGSLNEKLFF.

The rearrangement links TRBV27 to TRBJ2-1; D unclear. Germline V gives CDR1 MNHEY, CDR2 SMNVEV (reference sequence). With 5 bases removed from V and 9 bases from J, the gap between germline ends came to 14 bases. This CDR3 comprises 13 residues. As DNA, the CDR3 is TGTGCCAGCAGTCCCCCCTACAATCTTGAGCAGTTCTTC. Protein product: CASSPPYNLEQFF.

The chain carries TRBV6-5 and TRBJ2-7; TRBD2 matches at 9 bases. The germline V gene encodes CDR1 MNHEY and CDR2 SVGAGI. This CDR3 is 15 amino acids long. The V segment lost 6 bases and the J segment 2 bases; nucleotides outside the gene matches: 8. CDR3 nucleotides: TGTGCCAGCAGGGCGCCGACTAGCGGAACCTACGAGCAGTACTTC. Residues: CASRAPTSGTYEQYF.

The V gene is TRBV5-1, the J gene TRBJ1-2, with TRBD1 matching over 7 bases. CDR1 and CDR2 (germline): SGHRS, YFSETQ. This CDR3 is built from 16 residues. V was clipped by 3 bases and J by 5 bases; unmatched bases: 13. CDR3 in DNA: TGCGCCAGCAGCTCCTTCCAGGGGGGCAGCGTTTATGGCTACACCTTC. It is translated as CASSSFQGGSVYGYTF.

This clone appeared a single time. The chain couples TRBV3-1 (or the pseudogene TRBV3-2) to TRBJ2-2; 15 bases are shared with TRBD2. There are 18 residues in the CDR3. V lost 4 bases, J lost 1 base, and 4 bases stayed unmatched. Germline lookup yields CDR1 LGHDT and CDR2 YNNKEL (reference sequence). CDR3 protein: CASSPPGLAGGNTGELFF. The CDR3 DNA sequence: TGTGCCAGCAGCCCCCCGGGACTAGCGGGGGGGAACACCGGGGAGCTGTTTTTT.

The chain uses TRBV9 and TRBJ1-2, with a tentative D call TRBD1 (5 bases). The CDR3 runs 13 residues. Germline V CDR1 and CDR2: SGDLS, YYNGEE. Trimming stripped 4 bases from V and 6 bases from J, with 13 bases between. Written as DNA, the CDR3 is TGTGCCAGCAGCCTCATGGGGGGGGATGGCTACACCTTC. Protein sequence: CASSLMGGDGYTF.

The rearrangement joins TRBV27 to TRBJ1-5; D possibly corresponds to TRBD1 (5 bases). Germline V gene lookup returns CDR1 MNHEY and CDR2 SMNVEV (reference sequence). Trimming cost V 4 bases and J 10 bases, with 17 bases left between them. The CDR3 runs to 14 residues. The CDR3 reads CASSSPGTASPQHF. CDR3 nucleotide sequence: TGTGCCAGCAGTTCGCCCGGGACGGCCTCACCCCAGCATTTT.

The chain combines TRBV29-1 with TRBJ2-1; 7 nucleotides match TRBD1. Germline CDR1 is SQVTM and CDR2 is ANQGSEA. V trimming: 1 base; J trimming: 4 bases; junction bases outside the gene matches: 4. This CDR3 is built from 14 residues. In nucleotides, the CDR3 is TGCAGCGTTGAAGTACAGGGGCCGTACAATGAGCAGTTCTTC. This codes for CSVEVQGPYNEQFF.

The chain has TRBV12-5 and TRBJ1-3; a weak D match, TRBD1 (5 bases). Between the trimmed V and J ends, which lost 0 bases and 1 base, there was a span of 10 bases. This CDR3 contains 16 residues. The germline gives CDR1 LGHNT, CDR2 FRNRAP. The CDR3, as DNA: TGTGCTAGTGGTTTGGTAGGGGTAGGGTCTGGAAACACCATATATTTT. It translates to CASGLVGVGSGNTIYF.

The V and J genes are TRBV29-1 and TRBJ1-2, with D uncertain. This CDR3 has 13 amino acids. From germline, CDR1 is SQVTM and CDR2 ANQGSEA. V was shortened by 0 bases and J by 4 bases, with 9 bases between the two germline ends. DNA for the CDR3: TGCAGCGTTGAAGAAAGAAGCATCTATGGCTACACCTTC. The encoded protein is CSVEERSIYGYTF.

The chain carries TRBV28 and TRBJ1-4; D possibly corresponds to TRBD1 (5 bases). The CDR3 is 15 amino acids. V lost 2 bases, J lost 8 bases, and 15 bases lay in between. Per germline, CDR1 MDHEN and CDR2 SYDVKM. The CDR3 spells CASSLGAGGGEKLFF. The CDR3 DNA follows: TGTGCCAGCAGTTTAGGGGCCGGGGGTGGCGAAAAACTGTTTTTT.

This clone was seen a single time. The chain links TRBV4-1 to TRBJ1-2; D remains ambiguous. Germline CDR1 is MGHRA and CDR2 is YSYEKL. This CDR3 comprises 18 residues. V shed 0 bases and J shed 1 base, with 18 bases lying between them. CDR3 sequence reads: CASSQDMGGPLFNYGYTF. In DNA, the CDR3 is TGCGCCAGCAGCCAAGATATGGGTGGCCCTCTATTTAACTATGGCTACACCTTC.

This clone was picked up a small number of times. V is TRBV7-6 and J is TRBJ2-7, with D maybe TRBD1 (6 bases). Deletions cut 5 bases from V and 3 bases from J, with 14 bases between. The length of the CDR3 is 14 residues. Germline assignment: CDR1 SGHVS and CDR2 FNYEAQ. The CDR3 sequence is CASSTLDSHYEQYF. CDR3 in DNA: TGTGCCAGCAGCACACTGGACAGCCACTACGAGCAGTACTTC.

The chain joins TRBV7-2 to TRBJ2-2; D possibly uses TRBD1 or TRBD2 (5 bases each). Germline assignment: CDR1 SGHTA and CDR2 FQGNSA. The CDR3 consists of 17 residues. Trimming pared 3 bases from V and 0 bases from J, leaving 14 bases between. The DNA for the CDR3 is TGTGCCAGCAGCTTCTATCCCGGGGCCCCGAACACCGGGGAGCTGTTTTTT. It translates to CASSFYPGAPNTGELFF. The whole variable domain, remainder taken from reference TRBV7-2 and TRBJ2-2, is GAGVSQSPSNKVTEKGKDVELRCDPISGHTALYWYRQSLGQGLEFLIYFQGNSAPDKSGLPSDRFSAERTGGSVSTLTIQRTQQEDSAVYLCASSFYPGAPNTGELFFGEGSRLTVL.

The chain has TRBV9 and TRBJ1-2; D uncertain. The CDR3 is 13 amino acids. V lost 4 bases and J 2 bases, leaving 9 bases between the germline ends. The germline gives CDR1 SGDLS, CDR2 YYNGEE. The CDR3 loop reads CASSLTTNYGYTF. The CDR3 bases are TGTGCCAGCAGCTTGACAACAAACTATGGCTACACCTTC.

The chain links TRBV7-8 to TRBJ2-4, with unresolved D. The CDR3 is 14 residues long. Germline CDR1 and CDR2: SGHVS and FQNEAQ. V was cut by 3 bases and J by 2 bases, with 8 bases left in between. The CDR3 region has the DNA TGTGCCAGCAGCTTTGAGTTTTCCAAAAACATTCAGTACTTC. Its translation: CASSFEFSKNIQYF.

The CDR3 here is CASSPEGGRAYYGYTF. The CDR3 nucleotides are TGTGCCAGCAGTCCTGAAGGGGGCAGGGCCTACTATGGCTACACCTTC. The V call is TRBV25-1, the J call TRBJ1-2; 7 nucleotides match TRBD1. CDR1 MGHDK and CDR2 SYGVNS come from the germline V gene. The V gene end was trimmed by 5 bases and the J gene end by 3 bases; junction bases not matched to a gene: 12. The CDR3 length is 16 residues.